Presented here are 6 T cell receptor beta chains from one specimen sequenced in a study of shared clonotypes between healthy human individuals. Libraries were prepared by immunoSEQ multiplex PCR; TCRdb keeps only in-frame clonotypes and omits some of them. The sample lists millions of clones, around nine tenths occurring once. The source material was naive CD4+ T cells sorted from blood. Sample subset: CD45RA+ positively selected. These TCRs come from a man aged 18 to 29 in good health.

J is TRBJ2-1 and V is TRBV7-2, with a weak D call TRBD2 (6 bases). Germline V CDR1 and CDR2: SGHTA, FQGNSA. The CDR3 extends over 12 amino acids. Trimming shortened V by 5 bases and J by 10 bases, and 12 bases separated the two germline ends. The DNA for the CDR3 is TGTGCCAGCAGCCTACTAGCTTCGGAGCAGTTCTTC. As protein: CASSLLASEQFF.

The chain has TRBV27 and TRBJ2-5; 9 nucleotides align to TRBD2. V trimming: 4 bases; J trimming: 4 bases; junction bases outside the gene matches: 13. The CDR3 length is 17 residues. Germline CDR1 MNHEY, CDR2 SMNVEV (reference sequence). The CDR3 nucleotides are TGTGCCAGCAGTTCTGGTTGGAGTAGCGGGAGAGGAGAGACCCAGTACTTC. This codes for CASSSGWSSGRGETQYF.

This clone has a single count. V usage is TRBV5-1 and J usage is TRBJ2-3; D possibly matches TRBD1 or TRBD2 (5 bases each). Germline V gene data show CDR1 as SGHRS and CDR2 as YFSETQ. The CDR3 spans 15 residues. Trimming cost V 2 bases and J 2 bases, with 12 bases left between them. The CDR3 bases are TGCGCCAGCAGCTTTGTGGGGACGTCCACAGATACGCAGTATTTT. Protein sequence: CASSFVGTSTDTQYF.

This clone appeared once. The chain employs TRBV19 and TRBJ2-1; TRBD1 is a possible D gene (5 bases). This CDR3 has 16 residues. V was shortened by 2 bases and J by 8 bases, with 19 bases between the two germline ends. Germline V gives CDR1 LNHDA, CDR2 SQIVND (reference sequence). CDR3 amino acids: CASSILLSTVADEQFF. For the CDR3, the DNA is TGTGCCAGTAGTATATTATTATCGACAGTGGCGGATGAGCAGTTCTTC.

The chain uses TRBV18 and TRBJ2-7; D is possibly TRBD1 or TRBD2 (5 bases each). The CDR3 is made up of 16 amino acids. The ends were cut back, 2 bases at V and 3 bases at J, with 17 bases in the middle. The germline CDR1 and CDR2 sequences are KGHSH and LQKENI. The CDR3 DNA is TGTGCCAGCTCACCAGGCGGGCAGTTAGGGGTCTACGAGCAGTACTTC. This sequence encodes CASSPGGQLGVYEQYF.

This clone appeared once. The chain couples TRBV5-6 to TRBJ2-2; 12 bases agree with TRBD2. The CDR3 has 18 amino acids. The germline V gene has CDR1 SGHDT and CDR2 YYEEEE. Unmatched junction bases numbered 6, after V lost 0 bases and J lost 3 bases. The CDR3, as DNA: TGTGCCAGCAGCTTGGATCTAGCGGGAGGGCGGTACACCGGGGAGCTGTTTTTT. This encodes CASSLDLAGGRYTGELFF.